This passage covers 29 T cell receptor beta chains from one sample sequenced in a study of T cell clonality in common variable immunodeficiency. Measured with immunoSEQ multiplex PCR; TCRdb has only the in-frame clones, and not every one. Recorded here are tens of thousands of clones, none singletons. Sequenced sample: peripheral blood mononuclear cells. The source is a person aged 18 to 75 in good health.

This clone was found many times. The read ends 3 residues before the CDR3 terminus; that terminus is restored from the germline J gene. Other DNA sequences within the sample encode an identical CDR3. The chain is built from TRBV7-8 and TRBJ1-2; the D is unclear. The CDR3 length is 13 residues. Germline V gene lookup returns CDR1 SGHVS and CDR2 FQNEAQ. The CDR3 loop reads CASSLGRVGGYTF. The DNA read from the CDR3 is TGTGCCAGCAGCTTAGGTAGGGTCGGCGGC. The full variable domain, in which reference TRBV7-8 and TRBJ1-2 provide the parts outside the CDR3, is GAGVSQSPRYKVAKRGQDVALRCDPISGHVSLFWYQQALGQGPEFLTYFQNEAQLDKSGLPSDRFFAERPEGSVSTLKIQRTQQEDSAVYLCASSLGRVGGYTFGSGTRLTVV.

This clone appeared many times. The read ends 3 residues before the CDR3 terminus; that terminus is restored from the germline J gene. V usage is TRBV20-1 and J usage is TRBJ1-1, with TRBD1 as a possible D gene (5 bases). The CDR3 consists of 14 residues. The germline CDR1 and CDR2 sequences are DFQATT and SNEGSKA (reference sequence). The CDR3: CSARSDSARPEAFF. The sequenced part of the CDR3 DNA is TGCAGTGCTAGATCCGACAGCGCCCGGCCAGAA.

Ten or more counts support this clone. The CDR3 end falls 3 residues outside the read, so it is completed with the germline J gene. This chain connects TRBV29-1 to TRBJ2-7; 12 nucleotides align to TRBD2. CDR1 SQVTM and CDR2 ANQGSEA come from the germline V gene. The V and J ends lost 7 bases and 4 bases, in that order; junction bases with no gene match: 5. The CDR3 runs 13 residues. CDR3 DNA, as far as it was read: TGCAGCGCACGGACTAGCGGGATTTACGAG. Translated: CSARTSGIYE. The complete CDR3 sequence is CSARTSGIYEQYF.

This clone was counted ten times or more. Coverage ceases 3 residues before the CDR3 finishes, and the germline J gene fills in the end. The chain joins TRBV2 to TRBJ2-1; 12 bases match TRBD2. The CDR3 consists of 14 residues. Per germline, CDR1 SNHLY and CDR2 FYNNEI. After removal of 7 bases from V and 5 bases from J, the junction contained 3 bases not matched to a gene. CDR3 protein: CASIGTSGHNEQFF. The part of the CDR3 DNA that was read is TGTGCCAGCATCGGGACTAGCGGGCACAATGAG.

This clone showed up just a few times. The missing CDR3 end, 3 residues past where the read stops, is filled in from the germline J gene. The chain carries TRBV20-1 and TRBJ1-6; maybe TRBD1 (5 bases). V was pared by 0 bases and J by 7 bases, with 16 bases between. Looked up from germline, CDR1 is DFQATT and CDR2 is SNEGSKA (reference sequence). This CDR3 contains 16 residues. The sequenced CDR3 bases are TGCAGTGCTAGAGATTTATTGGAGACAGAGAATTCACCC. It encodes CSARDLLETENSP. The whole CDR3 protein is CSARDLLETENSPLHF.

The CDR3 bases that were read are TGTGCCAGCAGTGAAGGAGGCGGGGGAGGTAATGAG. Translation: CASSEGGGGGNE. The CDR3 as a whole reads CASSEGGGGGNEQFF. The rearrangement links TRBV6-1 to TRBJ2-1; TRBD2 matches 7 bases. Read sequence stops 3 residues before the CDR3 end, and the germline J gene provides the missing end. This CDR3 contains 15 residues. Germline CDR1 and CDR2: MNHNS and SASEGT. Trimming removed 1 base from V and 7 bases from J; junction bases left unmatched: 7.

In its sample, this clone was seen many times. The read gets to within 3 residues of the CDR3 end, and the germline J gene fills in the rest. The chain has TRBV6-2 or TRBV6-3 and TRBJ2-1; TRBD1 matches at 8 bases. The CDR3 sequence is 14 residues long. In germline, CDR1 is MNHEY, CDR2 SVGEGT. Germline trimming cut 0 bases from V and 9 bases from J; bases unmatched to any gene: 4. The part of the CDR3 DNA that was read is TGTGCCAGCAGTTACTCAGGACAGGGTCTTGAG. This codes for CASSYSGQGLE. The CDR3, in full, reads CASSYSGQGLEQFF.

This clone was counted many times. CDR3 residues: CASSSALDSGLYRYTF. Partial CDR3 DNA: TGTGCCAGTAGTAGCGCCCTGGACAGTGGGTTGTATCGC. The chain has TRBV19 and TRBJ1-2; possible D gene TRBD1, 6 bases. The observed sequence ends 3 residues before the CDR3 terminus, with the missing tail filled in from the germline J gene. Germline values: CDR1 LNHDA, CDR2 SQIVND (reference sequence). The CDR3 loop spans 16 amino acids.

This clone came up many times. The read finishes 3 residues shy of the CDR3 end, and the germline J gene is used to complete it. The V gene is TRBV20-1, the J gene TRBJ1-2; 8 bases fit TRBD1. In germline, CDR1 is DFQATT, CDR2 SNEGSKA (reference sequence). V lost 7 bases and J lost 6; bases outside the gene matches: 19. This CDR3 comprises 16 residues. The sequenced part of the CDR3 DNA is TGCAGTGGACCCACCCTTTTGACAGGGGCTAAGAATGGC. This translates into CSGPTLLTGAKNG. The full-length CDR3 reads as CSGPTLLTGAKNGYTF.

This clone came up many times. The sequenced part of the CDR3 DNA is TGTGCCAGCAGTTTACAGAATCAGCCC. Its protein is CASSLQNQP. The full CDR3 reads CASSLQNQPQHF. The chain employs TRBV6-2 or TRBV6-3 and TRBJ1-5; D call uncertain. The read terminates 3 residues ahead of where the CDR3 ends, so the germline J gene completes it. This CDR3 contains 12 residues. Germline V lookup: CDR1 MNHEY, CDR2 SVGEGT. V was pared by 4 bases and J by 4 bases, with 5 bases between.

In this sample, this clone turned up a few times. The read gets to within 3 residues of the CDR3 end, and the germline J gene fills in the rest. The rearrangement links TRBV2 to TRBJ1-5; D may be TRBD1 (6 bases). The CDR3 has 15 amino acids. The germline V gene has CDR1 SNHLY and CDR2 FYNNEI. Trimming took off 1 base at V and 7 bases at J, with 14 bases between the two ends. Incomplete CDR3 DNA: TGTGCCAGCAGTGAAGAGGTACAGGGCGGCCAGCCC. As protein: CASSEEVQGGQP. The whole CDR3 sequence is CASSEEVQGGQPQHF.

This clone has more than one count but fewer than ten. At one end, the junction sequence differs from germline, possibly due to a read error. The read halts 3 residues ahead of the CDR3 end, with the missing end drawn from the germline J gene. The chain uses TRBV7-9 and TRBJ1-6; TRBD1 is a possible D gene (5 bases). This CDR3 has 13 residues. From germline, CDR1 is SEHNR and CDR2 FQNEAQ (reference sequence). The DNA read from the CDR3 is TGTTCCAGCAGCCGCGGGACTCAGCCACCC. Its translation: CSSSRGTQPP. The complete CDR3 sequence is CSSSRGTQPPLHF.

There are many counts of this clone. With the read ending 3 residues before the CDR3 end, the germline J gene is used to fill in that end. The rearrangement uses TRBV20-1 and TRBJ2-3, with D tentatively TRBD2 (5 bases). The V and J ends lost 3 bases and 1 base respectively, with 14 bases between them. The CDR3 is 15 residues long. Germline-derived CDR1 and CDR2 are DFQATT and SNEGSKA (reference sequence). The CDR3 DNA, read in part, is TGCAGTGCTAGTTTTGGGTACGGGGGCACAGATACG. This encodes CSASFGYGGTDT. In full, the CDR3 is CSASFGYGGTDTQYF.

This clone occurred many times. With the read ending 3 residues before the CDR3 end, the germline J gene is used to fill in that end. The rearrangement uses TRBV5-1 and TRBJ1-6; TRBD1 might be the D (5 bases). The CDR3 sequence is 15 residues long. Trimming removed 4 bases from V and 9 bases from J, with 17 bases in between. Germline V lookup: CDR1 SGHRS, CDR2 YFSETQ. This CDR3 reads CASSDAGGGGSPLHF. CDR3 bases read: TGCGCCAGCAGCGATGCGGGGGGGGGTGGTTCACCC.

Many counts were recorded for this clone. Sequencing ends 3 residues short of the CDR3 end; the germline J gene provides the rest. The chain has TRBV5-3 and TRBJ1-1; D ambiguous. TRBV5-3 is assigned to the ORF class and has an uncertain function. The V and J ends lost 4 bases and 1 base respectively, with 5 bases between them. There are 12 residues in the CDR3. The CDR3 reads CARSVQNTEAFF. The CDR3 DNA, read in part, is TGTGCCAGAAGCGTCCAGAACACTGAA.

The sample holds many counts of this clone. The read stops 3 residues short of the end of the CDR3; the missing end is completed from the germline J gene. The V and J genes are TRBV7-8 and TRBJ2-7, with D tentatively TRBD1 (5 bases). This CDR3 has 17 residues. The V gene's germline CDR1 is SGHVS and CDR2 FQNEAQ. Trimming took 4 bases from V and 1 from J, leaving 20 bases between them. The sequenced CDR3 bases are TGTGCCAGCAGCTCGCGCCCCGGACACCTTCTTTCCTACGAG. As protein: CASSSRPGHLLSYE. The full CDR3 protein reads CASSSRPGHLLSYEQYF.

This clone was observed many times. The read gets to within 3 residues of the CDR3 end, and the germline J gene fills in the rest. The chain couples TRBV7-6 to TRBJ2-7; 7 bases are a match to TRBD1. Losses at the gene ends were 5 bases for V and 6 bases for J; bases not matched to a gene: 4. The V gene's germline CDR1 is SGHVS and CDR2 FNYEAQ. The length of the CDR3 is 12 residues. CDR3 sequence reads: CASSPTGSEQYF. The sequenced CDR3 bases are TGTGCCAGCAGCCCGACAGGGAGCGAG.

With regard to this clone: Coverage ceases 3 residues before the CDR3 finishes, and the germline J gene fills in the end. The rearrangement uses TRBV19 and TRBJ2-4; a possible D gene is TRBD1 (5 bases). The CDR3 totals 17 residues. Germline V gene data show CDR1 as LNHDA and CDR2 as SQIVND (reference sequence). This CDR3 is CASSFTSGHYSNQPQYF. Incomplete CDR3 DNA: TGTGCCAGTAGTTTCACTTCCGGACACTATAGCAATCAGCCT.

This clone was counted a few times. The junction differs from germline at one of its ends, possibly a read error. From the germline J gene comes the end of the CDR3, since the read stops 3 residues before it. The chain has TRBV5-4 and TRBJ2-5; 9 positions match TRBD2. Germline CDR1 reads SGHNT; CDR2 reads YYREEE (reference sequence). The CDR3 is made up of 15 amino acids. CDR3 DNA (partial): TGTGCCAGTAGCTTCGATGGGACTAGCCTAGAGACC. It is translated as CASSFDGTSLET. In full, the CDR3 is CASSFDGTSLETQYF.

This clone has a count of ten or more. The CDR3 DNA, read in part, is TGTGCCAGCAGTGAGATTAGGGGTTTACAAGATACG. It is translated as CASSEIRGLQDT. The full CDR3 protein is CASSEIRGLQDTQYF. The chain combines TRBV6-1 with TRBJ2-3; D might be TRBD1 (5 bases). The read terminates 3 residues ahead of where the CDR3 ends, so the germline J gene completes it. Germline loops: CDR1 MNHNS, CDR2 SASEGT. The V end lost 3 bases, the J end lost 5 bases, and 15 bases lay between the germline ends. The CDR3 extends over 15 amino acids.

This clone was observed many times. The CDR3 end lies 3 residues beyond the end of the read and is filled in from the germline J gene. This chain connects TRBV4-1 to TRBJ1-4; unclear D gene. V was clipped by 0 bases and J by 6 bases, with 11 bases between them. The germline V gene has CDR1 MGHRA and CDR2 YSYEKL. The CDR3 is 15 amino acids. The CDR3 DNA, read in part, is TGCGCCAGCAGCCAAGATTCAGGAACGGATGAAAAA. Protein product: CASSQDSGTDEK. The whole CDR3 sequence is CASSQDSGTDEKLFF.

This clone came up many times. The read stops 3 residues short of the end of the CDR3; the missing end is completed from the germline J gene. This rearrangement joins TRBV5-1 to TRBJ2-1; the match to TRBD1 covers 11 bases. V dropped 1 base and J dropped 9; count of bases not matched to a gene: 9. This CDR3 is 16 amino acids long. CDR1 is SGHRS and CDR2 is YFSETQ in the germline V gene. CDR3 bases read: TGCGCCAGCAGCTTGTTCGGGACAGGGGGGGACACTGAG. It yields the protein CASSLFGTGGDTE. The whole CDR3 reads CASSLFGTGGDTEQFF. The complete variable domain, with remaining parts taken from reference TRBV5-1 and TRBJ2-1, reads KAGVTQTPRYLIKTRGQQVTLSCSPISGHRSVSWYQQTPGQGLQFLFEYFSETQRNKGNFPGRFSGRQFSNSRSEMNVSTLELGDSALYLCASSLFGTGGDTEQFFGPGTRLTVL.

In the case of this clone: The read ends 3 residues before the CDR3 terminus; that terminus is restored from the germline J gene. The chain joins TRBV6-1 to TRBJ1-4; unclear D gene. Germline lookup yields CDR1 MNHNS and CDR2 SASEGT. Trimming pared 1 base from V and 0 bases from J, leaving 12 bases between. This CDR3 comprises 17 residues. The sequenced CDR3 bases are TGTGCCAGCAGTGAAGGGGCCCGGTACGCAACTAATGAAAAA. Its protein is CASSEGARYATNEK. The full CDR3 is CASSEGARYATNEKLFF.

This clone showed up just a few times. Coverage ceases 3 residues before the CDR3 finishes, and the germline J gene fills in the end. The V and J genes are TRBV18 and TRBJ2-7; D might be TRBD1 (5 bases). Trimming removed 2 bases from V and 4 bases from J, with 12 bases in between. The length of the CDR3 is 14 residues. Germline values: CDR1 KGHSH, CDR2 LQKENI. The CDR3: CASSPTPTVYEQYF. The sequenced part of the CDR3 DNA is TGTGCCAGCTCACCAACCCCGACAGTTTACGAG.

The table lists this clone with many counts. The read falls 3 residues short of the CDR3 end, and the missing part is taken from the germline J gene. The chain carries TRBV7-2 and TRBJ2-3; D not certain. The germline V gene has CDR1 SGHTA and CDR2 FQGNSA. Trimming shortened V by 7 bases and J by 4 bases, and 9 bases separated the two germline ends. The CDR3 has 12 residues. The chain's CDR3 is CASNRRADTQYF. The CDR3 DNA, read in part, is TGTGCCAGCAACCGACGGGCAGATACG.

In this sample, this clone turned up a few times. The read ends 3 residues early relative to the CDR3; the germline J gene fills the gap. The chain links TRBV7-8 to TRBJ1-5; unclear D gene. The CDR3 loop spans 12 amino acids. Per germline, CDR1 SGHVS and CDR2 FQNEAQ. Trimming stripped 2 bases from V and 5 bases from J, with 4 bases between. This chain's CDR3 is CASSLLYQPQHF. CDR3 bases read: TGTGCCAGCAGCTTACTATATCAGCCC.

A few counts support this clone. The read gets to within 3 residues of the CDR3 end, and the germline J gene fills in the rest. V is TRBV18 and J is TRBJ1-1; no reliable D call. V shed 0 bases and J shed 3 bases, with 14 bases lying between them. Germline V lookup: CDR1 KGHSH, CDR2 LQKENI. The CDR3 runs to 16 residues. The part of the CDR3 DNA that was read is TGTGCCAGCTCACCACCAGGAAAAGGGCTGGACACTGAA. This sequence encodes CASSPPGKGLDTE. The entire CDR3 protein is CASSPPGKGLDTEAFF.

This clone was seen many times. The sequence runs out 3 residues before the end of the CDR3; the remainder is reconstructed from the germline J gene. J is TRBJ1-1 and V is TRBV20-1; 7 bases are shared with TRBD1. This CDR3 is 16 amino acids long. The germline V gene has CDR1 DFQATT and CDR2 SNEGSKA (reference sequence). The ends lost 0 bases at V and 2 bases at J; junction bases unmatched: 9. The covered CDR3 bases are TGCAGTGCTAGAGATCCCCGGACAGGCGGCAACACTGAA. Residues: CSARDPRTGGNTE. The full CDR3 reads CSARDPRTGGNTEAFF.

This clone was seen ten or more times. The read ends 3 residues shy of where the CDR3 ends; the end is completed using the germline J gene. The chain links TRBV19 to TRBJ2-7; D gene uncertain. The CDR3 runs 12 residues. Trimming removed 8 bases at V and 1 base at J, with 9 bases between. Germline V gene sequence: CDR1 LNHDA, CDR2 SQIVND (reference sequence). The CDR3 is CASSAESYEQYF. The CDR3 DNA, read in part, is TGTGCCAGTTCCGCAGAATCCTACGAG.